These T cell receptor beta chains were read from a single sample in a study of identical twins. Each CDR3 protein gets one entry after TCRdb re-called the 5' RACE reads with MiXCR. The table has approximately 500,000 distinct CDR3 sequences, approximately 24% seen once. The same data also went into a second study, on T cells expressing NK-cell markers.

The specimen was CD4+ T cells sorted from blood. Source of these receptors: a woman younger than 30 in good health. Both conserved end residues are part of each CDR3. D genes are given only for firm matches. Not all rows give a size; the values are once, few, many and, for expanded clones, a class.

J | D | V | size | DNA | CDR3
TRBJ2-1 | TRBD2 | TRBV20-1 | - | TGCAGTGCGCATCTAGCGGGGGCTTACAATGAGCAGTTCTTC | CSAHLAGAYNEQFF
TRBJ1-5 | - | TRBV12-3/TRBV12-4 | few | TGTGCCAGCAAAGACACTAGCAATCAGCCCCAGCATTTT | CASKDTSNQPQHF
TRBJ2-1 | TRBD2 | TRBV30 | few | TGTGCCTGGAGTCTCCTAGCGGGACCCCGACGTGAGCAGTTCTTC | CAWSLLAGPRREQFF
TRBJ1-5 | - | TRBV3-1 | few | TGTGCCAGCAGCCAAGATGTCTTCCAGCCCCAGCATTTT | CASSQDVFQPQHF
TRBJ2-6 | - | TRBV20-1 | few | TGCAGTGCCGCCACGGCCAGCCTCTCTGGGGCCAACGTCCTGACTTTC | CSAATASLSGANVLTF
TRBJ2-3 | - | TRBV20-1 | - | TGCAGTGCCCCATCGGGAGATACGCAGTATTTT | CSAPSGDTQYF
TRBJ2-1 | - | TRBV5-5 | - | TGTGCCAGCAGCTTGGATCAGGGAAACAATGAGCAGTTCTTC | CASSLDQGNNEQFF
TRBJ2-2 | - | TRBV7-9 | - | TGTGCCAGCAGCTTCTTGTATGGAAACACCGGGGAGCTGTTTTTT | CASSFLYGNTGELFF
TRBJ2-7 | TRBD2 | TRBV6-5 | - | TGTGCCAGCAGTTACTCCGCGGCTAGCGGGAGTGTCTACGAGCAGTACTTC | CASSYSAASGSVYEQYF
TRBJ2-1 | - | TRBV27 | - | TGTGCCAGCAGTTTAGGGCTTAACCTCCGTGACAATGAGCAGTTCTTC | CASSLGLNLRDNEQFF